One and the same sample provided the 22 T cell receptor beta chains below, sequenced in a study of control samples from healthy donors and cancer patients. Some clones are missing from TCRdb's copy, which holds only in-frame ones; the method was immunoSEQ multiplex PCR. The data contain 100,000 to 150,000 clones, roughly 86% of them singletons. The sequenced sample was PBMCs. These receptor sequences come from a man aged 50 to 60 with head and neck cancer.

The chain couples TRBV6-2 or TRBV6-3 to TRBJ1-5; 7 bases map to TRBD1. The trim removed 2 bases at V and 10 bases at J, leaving 8 bases unmatched. Germline V gene sequence: CDR1 MNHEY, CDR2 SVGEGT. There are 14 residues in the CDR3. The chain's CDR3 is CASSYEGQLLPQHF. Written as DNA, the CDR3 is TGTGCCAGCAGTTACGAGGGACAGCTTCTCCCCCAGCATTTT.

The chain is built from TRBV12-3 or TRBV12-4 and TRBJ2-1, with D possibly TRBD2 on 5 matching bases. The V and J ends lost 10 bases and 7 bases respectively, with 14 bases between them. The CDR3 sequence is 12 residues long. The DNA of the CDR3 is TGTGCCACCAGCCTTTCGGGAAATGAGCAGTTCTTC. Protein product: CATSLSGNEQFF.

This clone was found many times. V gene TRBV5-5 combines with J gene TRBJ1-5, with 7 bases that match TRBD1. This CDR3 is 17 amino acids long. Germline values: CDR1 SGHKS, CDR2 YYEKEE (reference sequence). The ends lost 2 bases at V and 7 bases at J; junction bases unmatched: 15. The CDR3 protein is CASSLSGGNIKMQPQHF. The CDR3 nucleotides read TGTGCCAGCAGCTTATCAGGGGGAAACATCAAGATGCAGCCCCAGCATTTT. Looking up the rest from reference TRBV5-5 and TRBJ1-5 gives the full variable domain: DAGVTQSPTHLIKTRGQQVTLRCSPISGHKSVSWYQQVLGQGPQFIFQYYEKEERGRGNFPDRFSARQFPNYSSELNVNALLLGDSALYLCASSLSGGNIKMQPQHFGDGTRLSIL.

The chain links TRBV6-1 to TRBJ2-7; D is ambiguous. CDR3 size: 14 residues. Germline V lookup: CDR1 MNHNS, CDR2 SASEGT. V was trimmed by 2 bases and J by 2 bases, leaving 10 bases between them. The CDR3 nucleotides read TGTGCCAGCAGTGAAAACAGTTTCCCCTACGAGCAGTACTTC. Its translation: CASSENSFPYEQYF.

V and J are TRBV9 and TRBJ2-5; 7 bases line up with TRBD1. This CDR3 comprises 15 residues. V was pared by 2 bases and J by 5 bases, with 9 bases of the junction left unmatched. Per germline, CDR1 SGDLS and CDR2 YYNGEE. The CDR3 here is CASSVDRAGSETQYF. For the CDR3, the DNA is TGTGCCAGCAGCGTCGACAGGGCGGGTAGCGAGACCCAGTACTTC. Full variable domain (rest looked up from reference TRBV9 and TRBJ2-5): DSGVTQTPKHLITATGQRVTLRCSPRSGDLSVYWYQQSLDQGLQFLIQYYNGEERAKGNILERFSAQQFPDLHSELNLSSLELGDSALYFCASSVDRAGSETQYFGPGTRLLVL.

The chain recombines TRBV6-5 with TRBJ1-5; 7 positions match TRBD1. CDR3 size: 15 residues. Looked up from germline, CDR1 is MNHEY and CDR2 is SVGAGI. V lost 6 bases and J lost 0; bases outside the gene matches: 5. CDR3 DNA: TGTGCCAGCAGGGGGGGACAGCTTAGCAATCAGCCCCAGCATTTT. Translated: CASRGGQLSNQPQHF.

The V call is TRBV5-1, the J call TRBJ2-1, with D unresolved. This CDR3 has 14 residues. The germline V gene encodes CDR1 SGHRS and CDR2 YFSETQ. The V gene lost 0 bases and the J gene lost 5 bases, with 9 bases spanning the gap. The CDR3 DNA is TGCGCCAGCAGCTTGGCCGACCCCCACAATGAGCAGTTCTTC. Amino acids: CASSLADPHNEQFF.

This rearrangement joins TRBV28 to TRBJ2-3; tentative D call: TRBD1 (6 bases). The V gene lost 6 bases and the J gene lost 4 bases, with 23 bases spanning the gap. This CDR3 spans 17 amino acids. The germline CDR1 and CDR2 sequences are MDHEN and SYDVKM. CDR3 protein: CASSTYLQGSLPDTQYF. Written as DNA, the CDR3 is TGTGCCAGCAGCACCTACCTGCAGGGGAGTCTGCCAGATACGCAGTATTTT.

The CDR3, as DNA: TGTGCCAGCAGTTTCGCCCCTCTAGCGTCGGGGCATTACGAGCAGTACTTC. Protein: CASSFAPLASGHYEQYF. The gene calls are TRBV28 and TRBJ2-7; a possible D gene is TRBD2 (6 bases). The V gene's germline CDR1 is MDHEN and CDR2 SYDVKM. There are 17 residues in the CDR3. V was trimmed by 3 bases and J by 4 bases, leaving 22 bases between them.

Concerning this clone itself: The junction does not match germline at one end; this may be a read error. The CDR3 sequence: CASSLSAGRVNF. The CDR3 DNA sequence: TGTGCCAGCAGTTTAAGTGCGGGGCGGGTGAATTTT. The chain links TRBV28 to TRBJ2-3; D perhaps matches TRBD2 (6 bases). Germline V gene data show CDR1 as MDHEN and CDR2 as SYDVKM. The CDR3 spans 12 residues. The full variable domain, its missing parts supplied by reference TRBV28 and TRBJ2-3, is DVKVTQSSRYLVKRTGEKVFLECVQDMDHENMFWYRQDPGLGLRLIYFSYDVKMKEKGDIPEGYSVSREKKERFSLILESASTNQTSMYLCASSLSAGRVNFGPGTRLTVL.

This chain joins TRBV4-1 and TRBJ1-1, with D tentatively TRBD1 (5 bases). This CDR3 has 16 amino acids. V lost 3 bases, J lost 3 bases, and 17 bases lay in between. Per germline, CDR1 MGHRA and CDR2 YSYEKL. CDR3 protein: CASSQGTGVYDTEAFF. The CDR3 nucleotides read TGCGCCAGCAGCCAGGGCACGGGGGTTTACGACACTGAAGCTTTCTTT.

V gene TRBV3-1 (or the pseudogene TRBV3-2) combines with J gene TRBJ1-2, with D hard to call. Trimming stripped 0 bases from V and 4 bases from J, with 9 bases between. Germline V gene lookup returns CDR1 LGHDT and CDR2 YNNKEL (reference sequence). The CDR3 totals 14 residues. The CDR3 sequence is CASSQDYASYGYTF. CDR3 bases: TGTGCCAGCAGCCAAGATTATGCAAGCTATGGCTACACCTTC.

The V and J genes are TRBV4-1 and TRBJ2-3; perhaps D is TRBD1 or TRBD2 (5 bases each). V dropped 0 bases and J dropped 6 bases, with 16 bases sitting between them. This CDR3 has 16 residues. The V gene's germline CDR1 is MGHRA and CDR2 YSYEKL. CDR3 nucleotides: TGCGCCAGCAGCCAAGATCCGGGACGGACGATGGATACGCAGTATTTT. Its translation is CASSQDPGRTMDTQYF.

V usage is TRBV28 and J usage is TRBJ2-7; maybe TRBD1 (6 bases). The germline gives CDR1 MDHEN, CDR2 SYDVKM. The CDR3 contains 14 residues. V was trimmed by 6 bases and J by 0 bases, leaving 12 bases between them. The CDR3 reads CASSRGGVSYEQYF. In DNA form, the CDR3 reads TGTGCCAGCAGCCGTGGGGGCGTCTCCTACGAGCAGTACTTC.

The chain carries TRBV27 and TRBJ2-3; no clear D gene. Trimming took 5 bases from V and 2 from J, leaving 20 bases between them. This CDR3 is 17 amino acids long. The germline gives CDR1 MNHEY, CDR2 SMNVEV (reference sequence). The CDR3 DNA reads as TGTGCCAGCAGTCCCGGGTTGAATCCTCGCACCACAGATACGCAGTATTTT. This codes for CASSPGLNPRTTDTQYF.

This chain connects TRBV6-4 to TRBJ2-1; TRBD1 might be the D (6 bases). The CDR3 has 14 amino acids. The V gene lost 3 bases and the J gene lost 4 bases, with 10 bases spanning the gap. Germline CDR1 and CDR2: MRHNA and SNTAGT. The CDR3 loop is CASSERTDYNEQFF. The CDR3 coding sequence is TGTGCCAGCAGTGAACGGACAGATTACAATGAGCAGTTCTTC.

The chain employs TRBV10-3 and TRBJ2-2; D gene unclear. With 0 bases removed from V and 0 bases from J, the gap between germline ends came to 5 bases. Germline lookup yields CDR1 ENHRY and CDR2 SYGVKD. There are 15 residues in the CDR3. The CDR3 loop reads CAISESKSNTGELFF. In nucleotides, the CDR3 is TGTGCCATCAGTGAGTCAAAATCGAACACCGGGGAGCTGTTTTTT.

The CDR3 reads CASRLGTGGYEQYF. CDR3 sequence (DNA): TGTGCCAGCAGGCTAGGGACAGGGGGATACGAGCAGTACTTC. This sequence joins TRBV2 and TRBJ2-7; 11 bases are a match to TRBD1. The germline CDR1 and CDR2 sequences are SNHLY and FYNNEI. The J segment lost 4 bases and the V segment lost 6 bases, leaving 5 bases of the junction unmatched. This CDR3 has 14 residues.

The J gene is TRBJ2-2, the V gene TRBV15; D is perhaps TRBD1 (6 bases). This CDR3 spans 14 amino acids. CDR1 is LNHNV and CDR2 is YYDKDF in the germline V gene (reference sequence). The V end was cut by 4 bases, the J end by 8 bases, with 14 bases between. The CDR3 coding sequence is TGTGCCACCAGCAATCCGGGACACTCAGGGGAGCTGTTTTTT. It encodes CATSNPGHSGELFF.

J is TRBJ1-2 and V is TRBV27; D call uncertain. Germline CDR1 is MNHEY and CDR2 is SMNVEV (reference sequence). Trimming cost V 5 bases and J 4 bases, with 17 bases left between them. The CDR3 covers 15 residues. In nucleotides, the CDR3 is TGTGCCAGCAGTCCCGCGGTGGGAGGCGGCTATGGCTACACCTTC. Amino acid sequence: CASSPAVGGGYGYTF.

The chain carries TRBV30 and TRBJ2-7; 7 nucleotides line up with TRBD1. Losses at the gene ends were 4 bases for V and 5 bases for J; bases not matched to a gene: 5. The CDR3 has 12 amino acids. Per germline, CDR1 GTSNPN and CDR2 SVGIG (reference sequence). The DNA for the CDR3 is TGTGCCTGGACCCGACAGGGCCACGAGCAGTACTTC. Translating gives CAWTRQGHEQYF.

The J gene is TRBJ2-1, the V gene TRBV27, with D tentatively TRBD1 (5 bases). The length of the CDR3 is 15 residues. Trimming removed 3 bases from V and 0 bases from J, with 9 bases in between. The germline CDR1 and CDR2 sequences are MNHEY and SMNVEV (reference sequence). CDR3 DNA: TGTGCCAGCAGTTTCAGAAGGGGCTCCTACAATGAGCAGTTCTTC. Amino acids: CASSFRRGSYNEQFF.